This T cell receptor (beta chain) was obtained from a study of cytomegalovirus exposure and HLA in healthy donors. V gave up 8 bases and J gave up 9 bases; unmatched junction bases: 22. The germline V gene has CDR1 SNHLY and CDR2 FYNNEI. This CDR3 has 18 residues. This clone has a handful of counts. Its antigen is as yet unknown. Use of 60 Vbeta and 13 Jbeta primers characterized the PCR. Sequenced by immunoSEQ multiplex PCR; TCRdb stores in-frame clones only, minus some. The data contain tens of thousands of clones, around 78% of them seen just once; the ten biggest clones take up 3.5% to 4.5%. Overall study results and limits: Owing to their indistinguishability, certain V segments, notably TRBV6-2 and TRBV6-3, were excluded. Differences between HLA loci emerged in a later analysis of TCR association rates, with DRB1 most and HLA-C fewest. Among the most significant clusters, several appeared linked to common viral pathogens in a later analysis.

Though probably carrying unrecorded immune exposures, donors were nominally healthy at sampling. Sequencing was carried out using PBMCs. V usage is TRBV2 and J usage is TRBJ2-1; 10 bases line up with TRBD2. The sequence was collected from a man aged 35 to 55 in good health and CMV-seronegative. This CDR3 is CASSTSLLAGEDYIEQFF. The CDR3 bases are TGTGCCAGCTCGACGTCCCTGCTAGCGGGAGAAGATTATATTGAGCAGTTCTTC.